What follows are 18 T cell receptor beta chains derived from one specimen sequenced in a study of blood T cells in healthy people across ages. A second 7 to 11 cycle PCR used barcoded and J-beta primers. TCRdb re-derived calls from the 5' RACE reads in MiXCR, one entry per CDR3 protein. The sample has approximately 800,000 distinct CDR3 sequences, about half seen once. The sequenced sample was blood. Source of these receptors: a man older than 75 in good health.

The chain has TRBV20-1 and TRBJ2-3, with 8 bases fitting TRBD1. Unmatched junction bases numbered 12, after V lost 2 bases and J lost 5 bases. The CDR3 runs to 16 residues. Per the germline V gene, CDR1 is DFQATT and CDR2 is SNEGSKA (reference sequence). The DNA of the CDR3 is TGCAGTGCTAGAACTGCAGGGGGCGTTTGGATAGATACGCAGTATTTT. Translation: CSARTAGGVWIDTQYF.

J is TRBJ1-6 and V is TRBV27; D is unresolved. The germline V gene encodes CDR1 MNHEY and CDR2 SMNVEV (reference sequence). This CDR3 is 16 amino acids long. V was pared by 5 bases and J by 0 bases, with 11 bases between. As DNA, the CDR3 is TGTGCCAGCAGTAGCATCAGGAGCTCCTATAATTCACCCCTCCACTTT. Its protein is CASSSIRSSYNSPLHF.

The chain links TRBV12-3 or TRBV12-4 to TRBJ2-2, with D maybe TRBD1 (5 bases). This CDR3 comprises 15 residues. V lost 3 bases, J lost 2 bases, and 10 bases lay in between. The CDR3 DNA reads TGTGCCAGCAGTTTGTCCAGGGCCAACACCGGGGAGCTGTTTTTT. Its translation is CASSLSRANTGELFF.

The V and J genes are TRBV4-3 and TRBJ2-7; D tentatively fits TRBD1 or TRBD2 (5 bases each). CDR3 length: 16 amino acids. Deletions cut 0 bases from V and 7 bases from J, with 19 bases between. CDR1 is LGHNA and CDR2 is YSLEER in the germline V gene. CDR3 DNA sequence: TGCGCCAGCAGCCAAGATATGGCAGGGAGAGTGTATGAGCAGTACTTC. Residues: CASSQDMAGRVYEQYF.

This clonotype was counted once. The chain employs TRBV29-1 and TRBJ2-5; 12 nucleotides line up with TRBD2. Germline V gene data show CDR1 as SQVTM and CDR2 as ANQGSEA. The V gene end was trimmed by 4 bases and the J gene end by 9 bases; junction bases not matched to a gene: 0. The CDR3 covers 11 residues. The DNA of the CDR3 is TGCAGCGTTGGGACTAGCGGGGCCCAGTACTTC. The encoded protein is CSVGTSGAQYF.

Only a few counts were recorded for this clonotype. This chain connects TRBV29-1 to TRBJ2-1; 9 bases line up with TRBD2. CDR3 size: 12 residues. J was trimmed by 6 bases and V by 5 bases; bases with no gene match: 2. The germline V gene has CDR1 SQVTM and CDR2 ANQGSEA. The chain's CDR3 is CSVNSGSNEQFF. CDR3 DNA sequence: TGCAGCGTTAATAGCGGGAGCAATGAGCAGTTCTTC.

The V gene is TRBV6-2 or TRBV6-3, the J gene TRBJ1-5; 7 nucleotides agree with TRBD1. After removal of 4 bases from V and 5 bases from J, the junction contained 5 bases not matched to a gene. Germline V lookup: CDR1 MNHEY, CDR2 SVGEGT. The CDR3 length is 14 residues. CDR3 sequence reads: CASSSGQVDQPQHF. The CDR3, as DNA: TGTGCCAGCAGTTCCGGACAGGTGGATCAGCCCCAGCATTTT.

The chain uses TRBV29-1 and TRBJ2-5, with 8 bases fitting TRBD1. The V gene end was trimmed by 3 bases and the J gene end by 2 bases; junction bases not matched to a gene: 2. This CDR3 has 13 amino acids. Germline CDR1 SQVTM, CDR2 ANQGSEA. This CDR3 reads CSVEGTGQETQYF. CDR3 sequence (DNA): TGCAGCGTTGAGGGGACAGGTCAAGAGACCCAGTACTTC.

In the case of this clonotype: An end of the junction differs from the germline gene, which may be a read error. CDR3 DNA sequence: TGTACCAGCAGCTTAGCGGGTGGGGGCGTATTTAAGGTCCAGTTCTTC. Translating it yields CTSSLAGGGVFKVQFF. The chain uses TRBV11-2 and TRBJ2-1, with D tentatively TRBD2 (7 bases). The CDR3 covers 16 residues. Germline V CDR1 and CDR2: SGHAT, FQNNGV.

This clonotype was observed at least ten times. The chain combines TRBV2 with TRBJ1-4; D possibly corresponds to TRBD1 (5 bases). The CDR3 sequence is 16 residues long. Trimming removed 9 bases at V and 2 bases at J, with 19 bases between. Germline V CDR1 and CDR2: SNHLY, FYNNEI. As DNA, the CDR3 is TGTGCCAGTAAACGGGACTCCGGCGGTACTAATGAAAAACTGTTTTTT. Its translation: CASKRDSGGTNEKLFF.

This clonotype showed up just a few times. The chain uses TRBV5-1 and TRBJ2-7; D is undetermined. This CDR3 has 14 amino acids. The ends were cut back, 0 bases at V and 4 bases at J, with 11 bases in the middle. The germline gives CDR1 SGHRS, CDR2 YFSETQ. The CDR3 DNA sequence: TGCGCCAGCAGCTTGGCCTCCGACATATACGAGCAGTACTTC. This translates into CASSLASDIYEQYF.

Regarding this clonotype: A much larger clonotype is one base distant, so this may be a read error. The V and J genes are TRBV4-3 and TRBJ1-1, with D possibly TRBD1 on 5 matching bases. The CDR3 is made up of 18 amino acids. The V end was cut by 4 bases, the J end by 1 base, with 22 bases between. Germline values: CDR1 LGHNA, CDR2 YSLEER. CDR3 nucleotide sequence: TGCGCCAGCAGCCGAGCATATTTTCGGGGGGTGGGGAACACTGAAGCTTTCTTT. This gives the protein CASSRAYFRGVGNTEAFF.

This clonotype came up a few times. V gene TRBV5-1 combines with J gene TRBJ2-2; 10 nucleotides agree with TRBD1. J was trimmed by 5 bases and V by 4 bases; bases with no gene match: 5. CDR3 length equals 15 residues. Germline CDR1 is SGHRS and CDR2 is YFSETQ. CDR3 in amino acids: CASSIDRGLTGELFF. CDR3 coding DNA: TGCGCCAGCAGCATTGACAGGGGGCTTACCGGGGAGCTGTTTTTT.

This clonotype came up a few times. CDR3 in DNA: TGTGCCAGCAGCTTAACCGCGACCCGGCTGGATACGCAGTATTTT. This codes for CASSLTATRLDTQYF. V is TRBV7-3 and J is TRBJ2-3; D uncertain. Trimming took 0 bases from V and 6 from J, leaving 13 bases between them. This CDR3 is 15 amino acids long. In germline, CDR1 is SGHTA, CDR2 FQGTGA.

This sequence joins TRBV5-1 and TRBJ2-2, with 8 bases identical to TRBD1. There are 15 residues in the CDR3. CDR1 and CDR2 from the germline V gene are SGHRS and YFSETQ. The V and J ends lost 4 bases and 6 bases, in that order; junction bases with no gene match: 8. The CDR3 spells CASSQAQGVAGELFF. The CDR3 region has the DNA TGCGCCAGCAGCCAGGCACAGGGGGTCGCCGGGGAGCTGTTTTTT.

V is TRBV10-3 and J is TRBJ2-1; 13 nucleotides match TRBD2. This CDR3 region has 17 residues. Germline CDR1 is ENHRY and CDR2 is SYGVKD. After removal of 6 bases from V and 9 bases from J, the junction contained 14 bases not matched to a gene. The CDR3 DNA reads as TGTGCCATCAGCACTCGCCCACTAGCGGGGGGGCGCGGTGAGCAGTTCTTC. This sequence encodes CAISTRPLAGGRGEQFF.

This clonotype was counted only a few times. CDR3 bases: TGTGCCACCAGTGGAAGGACAGGTGGGGCAGATACGCAGTATTTT. Its protein product is CATSGRTGGADTQYF. The chain carries TRBV24-1 and TRBJ2-3; 7 bases are a match to TRBD1. Looked up from germline, CDR1 is KGHDR and CDR2 is SFDVKD. V shed 5 bases and J 4 bases; nucleotides not matched to a gene: 8. This CDR3 comprises 15 residues.

This clonotype was picked up many times. V is TRBV9 and J is TRBJ2-3, with 11 bases matching TRBD2. CDR3 length equals 16 residues. The trim removed 3 bases at V and 5 bases at J, leaving 8 bases unmatched. Germline V CDR1 and CDR2: SGDLS, YYNGEE. CDR3: CASSEGTSGAGDTQYF. The CDR3 nucleotides read TGTGCCAGCAGCGAGGGGACTAGCGGAGCGGGAGATACGCAGTATTTT.